The clone carrying this T cell receptor (beta chain) was seen only a few times. These data originate in a study of cytomegalovirus exposure and HLA in healthy donors. Germline-derived CDR1 and CDR2 are SGHDT and YYEEEE. The CDR3 length is 14 residues. J lost 2 bases, V lost 3 bases, and 2 bases had no gene match. A multiplex PCR was run with 60 Vbeta primers and 13 Jbeta primers. Only in-frame clones appear in the TCRdb table, and some are missing; sequencing was by immunoSEQ multiplex PCR. Here the sample spans 100,000 or so clones, nearly 80% being singletons. The V and J genes are TRBV5-6 and TRBJ1-5; 7 bases are a match to TRBD1. Sequenced sample: PBMCs. This receptor was obtained from a woman in her thirties or forties in good health and CMV-seropositive. CDR3 region: CASSSGTGNQPQHF. As DNA, the CDR3 is TGTGCCAGCAGCTCCGGGACAGGCAATCAGCCCCAGCATTTT.